This T cell receptor (beta chain) originates from a study of shared clonotypes between healthy human individuals. The overall study: Per donor, CD8 memory used one plate, CD8 naive used two, CD4 memory used three and CD4 naive used three.

V dropped 0 bases and J dropped 2 bases, with 18 bases sitting between them. CDR3 size: 17 residues. Germline V lookup: CDR1 SGHRS, CDR2 YFSETQ. On this clone: Its antigen is not known.

Positive CCR7 selection of CD45RO-negative cells yielded the naive CD8 cells, and terminally differentiated effector memory CD45RA+ cells were excluded. The input for sorted-subset replicate PCRs was around 0.2 ug DNA, tens of thousands of T cell genomes. Assay: immunoSEQ multiplex PCR; the TCRdb copy retains only in-frame clones and omits some. The top ten hold 1% to 1.3% of the sample, which has about 2 million clones, less than 95% seen once. Study-wide results and limits: Several donors showed sharing of about 4.7% of naive CD4 clonotypes.

The TCR comes from a man aged 18 to 30 in good health. The chain couples TRBV5-1 to TRBJ2-7, with a weak D call TRBD2 (6 bases). Sequencing was performed on naive CD8+ T cells sorted from blood. DNA for the CDR3: TGCGCCAGCAGCTTGGCCTTGGGGGGATATGCGGCCTACGAGCAGTACTTC. It specifies CASSLALGGYAAYEQYF. The variable domain in full, with the rest retrieved from reference TRBV5-1 and TRBJ2-7, is KAGVTQTPRYLIKTRGQQVTLSCSPISGHRSVSWYQQTPGQGLQFLFEYFSETQRNKGNFPGRFSGRQFSNSRSEMNVSTLELGDSALYLCASSLALGGYAAYEQYFGPGTRLTVT.